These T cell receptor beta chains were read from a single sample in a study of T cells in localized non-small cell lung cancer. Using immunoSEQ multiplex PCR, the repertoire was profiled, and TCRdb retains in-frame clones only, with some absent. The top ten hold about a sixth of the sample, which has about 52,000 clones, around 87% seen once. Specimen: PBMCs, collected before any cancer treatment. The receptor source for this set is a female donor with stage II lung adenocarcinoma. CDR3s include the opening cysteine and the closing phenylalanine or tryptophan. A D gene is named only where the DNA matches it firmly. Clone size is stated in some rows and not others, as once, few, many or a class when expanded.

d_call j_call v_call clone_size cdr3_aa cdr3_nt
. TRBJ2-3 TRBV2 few CASTLLRDTQYF TGTGCCAGCACCCTTTTAAGGGATACGCAGTATTTT
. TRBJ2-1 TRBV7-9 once CASSSRQGGAEQFF TGTGCCAGCAGCTCCCGGCAGGGGGGAGCCGAGCAGTTCTTC
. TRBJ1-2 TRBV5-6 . CASSLDGNYGYTF TGTGCCAGCAGCTTGGACGGAAACTATGGCTACACCTTC
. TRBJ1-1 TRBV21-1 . CASSNGTGTDTEAFF TGTGCCAGCAGCAATGGGACAGGGACGGACACTGAAGCTTTCTTT
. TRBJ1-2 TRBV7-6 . CASSLKGVGDYGYTF TGTGCCAGCAGCTTAAAGGGAGTTGGGGACTATGGCTACACCTTC
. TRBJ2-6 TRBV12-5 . CASGFRGLPTFSGANVLTF TGTGCTAGTGGTTTCCGCGGACTACCTACTTTCTCTGGGGCCAACGTCCTGACTTTC
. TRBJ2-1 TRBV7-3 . CASSLGGLGSYNEQFF TGTGCCAGCAGCTTAGGAGGTCTAGGCTCCTACAATGAGCAGTTCTTC
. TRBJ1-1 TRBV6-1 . CASRKDSSNTEAFF TGTGCCAGCAGGAAGGACAGCTCGAACACTGAAGCTTTCTTT
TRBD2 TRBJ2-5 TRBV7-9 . CASSQRGVEETQYF TGTGCCAGCAGCCAACGGGGGGTGGAAGAGACCCAGTACTTC
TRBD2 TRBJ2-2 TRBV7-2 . CASSLISGGAEDGELFF TGTGCCAGCAGCTTAATTAGCGGGGGGGCCGAGGACGGGGAGCTGTTTTTT
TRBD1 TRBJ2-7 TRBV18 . CASSIGQGYEQYF TGTGCCAGCTCAATAGGACAGGGATACGAGCAGTACTTC
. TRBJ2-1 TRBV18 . CASSPPAGYNEQFF TGTGCCAGCTCACCACCGGCGGGGTACAATGAGCAGTTCTTC
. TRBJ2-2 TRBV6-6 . CAGSDRPGELFF TGTGCCGGCTCAGACAGGCCCGGGGAGCTGTTTTTT
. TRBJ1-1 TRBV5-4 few CASRLGGGTEAFF TGTGCCAGCAGACTGGGGGGCGGCACTGAAGCTTTCTTT
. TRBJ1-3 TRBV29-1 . CSVKGHSGNTIYF TGCAGCGTAAAAGGCCACTCTGGAAACACCATATATTTT
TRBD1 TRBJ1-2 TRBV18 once CASSPWTGDGYTF TGTGCCAGCTCACCCTGGACAGGGGATGGCTACACCTTC
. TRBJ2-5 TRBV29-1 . CSVRTDQETQYF TGCAGCGTTAGGACGGACCAAGAGACCCAGTACTTC
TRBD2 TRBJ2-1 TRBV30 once CAWRVAGGRNEQFF TGTGCCTGGAGGGTAGCGGGGGGTCGAAATGAGCAGTTCTTC
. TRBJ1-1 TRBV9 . CASSVGQARTEAFF TGTGCCAGCAGCGTAGGACAGGCTAGGACTGAAGCTTTCTTT
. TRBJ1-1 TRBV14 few CASSHPKGGVRVEAFF TGTGCCAGCAGCCATCCGAAGGGGGGGGTACGTGTTGAAGCTTTCTTT
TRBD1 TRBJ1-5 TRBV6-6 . CASSQRDRGRQPQHF TGTGCCAGCAGCCAACGGGACAGGGGAAGACAGCCCCAGCATTTT
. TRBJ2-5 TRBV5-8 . CASSLAGFGPGETQYF TGTGCCAGCAGCTTGGCAGGATTTGGGCCCGGGGAGACCCAGTACTTC
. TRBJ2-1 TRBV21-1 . CASSLDSGTSGSYNEQFF TGTGCCAGCAGCTTGGATTCCGGGACTAGCGGATCCTACAATGAGCAGTTCTTC
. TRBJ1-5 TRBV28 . CASRSQGPGQPQHF TGTGCCAGCAGATCACAGGGTCCGGGGCAGCCCCAGCATTTT
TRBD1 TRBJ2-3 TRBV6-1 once CASTGQLNTDTQYF TGTGCCAGCACGGGACAGCTTAACACAGATACGCAGTATTTT